The source of this TCR beta chain is a study of CXCR3-negative and CXCR3-positive naive CD8 T cells. Cells that were CD45RO-CCR7+CD27+CD95- constituted naive CD8+ T cells. Germline V gene data show CDR1 as SEHNR and CDR2 as FQNEAQ (reference sequence). CDR3 length equals 14 residues. The authors prepared UMI-labeled TRB cDNA libraries by 5' RACE. TCRdb re-called the 5' RACE reads; every CDR3 protein appears as one record, without DNA. Found here are 75,000 to 95,000 distinct CDR3 sequences; the top ten clones hold approximately 1%. Broader study findings: Cryopreserved cells showed partially decreased CXCR3 expression, and most assays used fresh PBMCs. Each naive subset displayed comparably high diversity, whereas memory CD8+ cells displayed much lower diversity.

In the case of this clonotype: The antigen is not known.

Sequenced sample: naive CXCR3- CD8+ T cells from blood. Subset described: CD45RO-CCR7+CD27+CD95- naive CD8+ T cells lacking CXCR3 (TNR3-). This clonotype was obtained from a human donor in good health. Some clones in this sample may be carry-over from other donors' samples. The V call is TRBV7-9, the J call TRBJ2-2; TCRdb reports TRBD1, a call that lacks DNA to check it against. This CDR3 reads CASSLTTGTGELFF.